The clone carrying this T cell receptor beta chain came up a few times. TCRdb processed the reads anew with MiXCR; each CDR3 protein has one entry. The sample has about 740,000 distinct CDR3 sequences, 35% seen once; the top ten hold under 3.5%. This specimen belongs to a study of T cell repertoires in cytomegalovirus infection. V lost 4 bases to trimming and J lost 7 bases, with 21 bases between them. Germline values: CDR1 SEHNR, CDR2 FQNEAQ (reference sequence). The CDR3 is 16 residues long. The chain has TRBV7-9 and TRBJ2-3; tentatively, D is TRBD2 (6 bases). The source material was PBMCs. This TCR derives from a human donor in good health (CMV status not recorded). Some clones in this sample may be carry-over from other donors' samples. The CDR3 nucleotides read TGTGCCAGCAGCTCCAAACGGGGGATAGCCGAGTATACGCAGTATTTT. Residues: CASSSKRGIAEYTQYF.